This entry features one TCR beta chain sequence. The template-switching step introduced UMIs that carried a 6-nucleotide sample barcode. One entry per CDR3 protein, without DNA, is what TCRdb gives after re-calling the 5' RACE reads. The data include about 350,000 distinct CDR3 sequences; the top ten clones carry 2% to 2.5%. This entry belongs to a study of monozygotic twins with inflammatory bowel disease. The TCR sequence derives from a human donor with ulcerative colitis or Crohn's disease, or a healthy co-twin of an affected twin (not recorded which). What was sequenced was blood.

The CDR3 protein is CASSSPLGTLNTGELFF. The rearrangement uses TRBV5-1 and TRBJ2-2; TCRdb proposes TRBD2, but this gene call is untestable without DNA. Germline V lookup: CDR1 SGHRS, CDR2 YFSETQ. The CDR3 length is 17 residues.